This T cell receptor (beta chain) is drawn from a study of cytomegalovirus exposure and HLA in healthy donors. Broader study findings: Judged likely to be a sequencing artifact was a cluster of highly shared sequence variants.

This clone was recorded only once. What it binds is not known. Both 60 Vbeta primers and 13 Jbeta primers went into the PCR. Repertoires were generated with immunoSEQ multiplex PCR, while TCRdb's copy carries only in-frame clones and drops some. This table has about 160,000 clones, approximately 81% appearing once. The germline V gene encodes CDR1 MNHEY and CDR2 SMNVEV (reference sequence). Germline trimming cut 5 bases from V and 4 bases from J; bases unmatched to any gene: 12. The CDR3 has 16 residues. Sequenced material: PBMCs. J is TRBJ2-3 and V is TRBV27, with TRBD1 matching over 7 bases. The clonotype was recovered from a female donor in good health and CMV-seronegative. The CDR3 here is CASSTGLRQGPDTQYF. The CDR3 nucleotides read TGTGCCAGCAGTACAGGTCTTAGACAGGGCCCAGATACGCAGTATTTT.